This record concerns one T cell receptor beta chain sequence. This record belongs to a study of regulatory T cells in long-lasting Graves disease. With iRepertoire HTBI primers and Arm-PCR of CDR3 regions, TCR beta libraries were built. TCRdb independently ran MiXCR on the multiplex PCR reads; one entry per CDR3 protein. The sample shows about 220,000 distinct CDR3 sequences, approximately 18% of them seen only once. This CDR3 has 14 residues. Per the germline V gene, CDR1 is SGHRS and CDR2 is YFSETQ. V lost 5 bases, J lost 1 base, and 12 bases lay in between. Stated time point: newly diagnosed GD, antithyroid drugs for less than 3 months. RNA isolated from PBMCs was used to make the TCR library. This sample was shared with a second study, whose subject was T cells in Graves' hyperthyroidism and ophthalmopathy.

The sample in question was peripheral blood mononuclear cells (PBMCs), obtained at new diagnosis, from a patient treated with antithyroid drugs. This TCR was recovered from a woman in her twenties or thirties with Graves disease. This sequence joins TRBV5-1 and TRBJ1-2; no definite D call. This chain's CDR3 is CASRIRHDNYGYTF. The CDR3 coding sequence is TGCGCCAGCAGAATCAGACACGATAACTATGGCTACACCTTC.